This entry is about one T cell receptor beta chain. Trimming cost V 1 base and J 7 bases; bases outside gene matches: 9. CDR3 length: 17 amino acids. The germline V gene has CDR1 LGHDT and CDR2 YNNKEL (reference sequence). Generated by immunoSEQ multiplex PCR, the TCRdb table keeps only in-frame clones and is missing some. Here the sample spans over 80,000 clones, around four fifths being singletons. This record belongs to a study of control samples from healthy donors and cancer patients. The genes are TRBV3-1 (or the pseudogene TRBV3-2) and TRBJ1-6; 8 bases agree with TRBD1. The sequenced material came from blood. The sequence was obtained from a man younger than 40 in good health. DNA of the CDR3: TGTGCCAGCAGCCAAGGAAGGACAGGGTCCCCGAATTCACCCCTCCACTTT. Translating it yields CASSQGRTGSPNSPLHF.